One and the same sample provided the 25 T cell receptor beta chains below, sequenced in a study of blood T cell repertoires in COVID-19. This table comes from immunoSEQ multiplex PCR, and its TCRdb copy is limited to in-frame clones, with some not included. The sample shows fewer than 40,000 clones, approximately 89% of them seen only once. Sequencing used peripheral blood. Receptor source: a man older than 75 with acute or convalescent COVID-19.

V gene TRBV6-5 combines with J gene TRBJ1-1; no reliable D call. In germline, CDR1 is MNHEY, CDR2 SVGAGI. Trimming pared 3 bases from V and 4 bases from J, leaving 9 bases between. The CDR3 totals 13 residues. The CDR3 DNA reads as TGTGCCAGCAGTTATCGAGAGAGCACTGAAGCTTTCTTT. The encoded protein is CASSYRESTEAFF.

This clone was observed a handful of times. The V gene is TRBV2, the J gene TRBJ2-1; D may be TRBD2 (5 bases). Trimming removed 0 bases at V and 16 bases at J, with 13 bases between. The CDR3 is made up of 12 amino acids. Germline V gene sequence: CDR1 SNHLY, CDR2 FYNNEI. The DNA for the CDR3 is TGTGCCAGCAGTGAAGCGCTTTGGACTTTCTTCTTC. Encoded protein: CASSEALWTFFF.

The J gene is TRBJ2-2, the V gene TRBV18; D gene ambiguous. V was shortened by 1 base and J by 5 bases, with 5 bases between the two germline ends. Germline CDR1 is KGHSH and CDR2 is LQKENI. The CDR3 is 13 amino acids. This chain's CDR3 is CASSPLLTGELFF. CDR3 bases: TGTGCCAGCTCACCACTTCTAACCGGGGAGCTGTTTTTT.

The chain links TRBV28 to TRBJ2-1; 8 bases are a match to TRBD2. The germline CDR1 and CDR2 sequences are MDHEN and SYDVKM. J gave up 7 bases and V 5 bases, and 16 bases lay outside the gene matches. The CDR3 is 17 amino acids. The CDR3 nucleotides read TGTGCCAGCAGTCCCGCTGGGGGCGCCCGGGAGGGGAATGAGCAGTTCTTC. Its translation: CASSPAGGAREGNEQFF.

The chain links TRBV7-6 to TRBJ2-7; 7 nucleotides agree with TRBD1. V shed 5 bases and J 6 bases; nucleotides not matched to a gene: 13. Germline V lookup: CDR1 SGHVS, CDR2 FNYEAQ. CDR3 length: 15 residues. In DNA, the CDR3 is TGTGCCAGCAGCCCTACAGGGGCCCGATTTTCCGAGCAGTACTTC. Encoded protein: CASSPTGARFSEQYF.

The chain links TRBV5-5 to TRBJ1-6; 7 positions agree with TRBD1. The CDR3 extends over 14 amino acids. Unmatched junction bases numbered 1, after V lost 2 bases and J lost 5 bases. From germline, CDR1 is SGHKS and CDR2 YYEKEE (reference sequence). Written as DNA, the CDR3 is TGTGCCAGCAGCTTAGGGACAGATAATTCACCCCTCCACTTT. Translating gives CASSLGTDNSPLHF.

The J gene is TRBJ2-6, the V gene TRBV6-1, with D possibly matching TRBD2 (5 bases). The CDR3 runs to 17 residues. Germline CDR1 is MNHNS and CDR2 is SASEGT. V was pared by 2 bases and J by 0 bases, with 11 bases between. The CDR3 sequence: CASSENGVSSGANVLTF. CDR3 coding DNA: TGTGCCAGCAGTGAAAACGGGGTTTCCTCTGGGGCCAACGTCCTGACTTTC.

This chain connects TRBV15 to TRBJ1-5; 7 bases fit TRBD1. The junction had 9 bases not matched to a gene; V was cut back by 0 bases and J by 1 base. Germline V gives CDR1 LNHNV, CDR2 YYDKDF (reference sequence). CDR3 length: 18 amino acids. The DNA of the CDR3 is TGTGCCACCAGCAGAGAGACAGGGTTTAGGGAAAGCAATCAGCCCCAGCATTTT. Protein: CATSRETGFRESNQPQHF. The full variable domain, with the rest looked up from reference TRBV15 and TRBJ1-5, is DAMVIQNPRYQVTQFGKPVTLSCSQTLNHNVMYWYQQKSSQAPKLLFHYYDKDFNNEADTPDNFQSRRPNTSFCFLDIRSPGLGDTAMYLCATSRETGFRESNQPQHFGDGTRLSIL.

The chain carries TRBV7-2 and TRBJ1-5; D is perhaps TRBD1 (5 bases). Per germline, CDR1 SGHTA and CDR2 FQGNSA. The CDR3 is made up of 13 amino acids. V was trimmed by 3 bases and J by 7 bases, leaving 10 bases between them. CDR3 region: CASSFRDGQPQHF. In nucleotides, the CDR3 is TGTGCCAGCAGCTTCAGGGATGGCCAGCCCCAGCATTTT.

The chain joins TRBV28 to TRBJ1-2; D is perhaps TRBD1 (6 bases). Germline V gene sequence: CDR1 MDHEN, CDR2 SYDVKM. Trimming removed 6 bases at V and 4 bases at J, with 18 bases between. CDR3 size: 15 residues. The CDR3 DNA reads as TGTGCCAGCAGCCCCGGGACAACCTTAGGCTATGGCTACACCTTC. Translated, it gives CASSPGTTLGYGYTF.

The genes are TRBV2 and TRBJ1-1, with D unresolved. The CDR3 loop spans 14 amino acids. Germline CDR1 is SNHLY and CDR2 is FYNNEI. Trimming left V 3 bases short and J 1 base short, with 9 bases between. CDR3 coding DNA: TGTGCCAGCAGTGACGGCGGCTCGAACACTGAAGCTTTCTTT. This translates into CASSDGGSNTEAFF.

The chain combines TRBV24-1 with TRBJ1-2; 7 positions match TRBD1. The CDR3 extends over 14 amino acids. Germline assignment: CDR1 KGHDR and CDR2 SFDVKD. Unmatched junction bases numbered 7, after V lost 6 bases and J lost 4 bases. For the CDR3, the DNA is TGTGCCACCAGTCGTACAGGGGAGCCCTATGGCTACACCTTC. This translates into CATSRTGEPYGYTF.

This chain uses TRBV25-1 with TRBJ2-3, with a weak D call TRBD2 (5 bases). Germline V CDR1 and CDR2: MGHDK, SYGVNS. The length of the CDR3 is 18 residues. Trimming took 0 bases from V and 2 from J, leaving 18 bases between them. This chain's CDR3 is CASSEYQGLSPNTDTQYF. In DNA form, the CDR3 reads TGTGCCAGCAGTGAATACCAAGGACTTTCTCCTAACACAGATACGCAGTATTTT.

The chain links TRBV7-2 to TRBJ2-1, with D perhaps TRBD2 (6 bases). V was cut by 7 bases and J by 7 bases, with 17 bases left in between. Germline V CDR1 and CDR2: SGHTA, FQGNSA. The CDR3 runs 14 residues. The CDR3: CASTSPGDGNEQFF. DNA of the CDR3: TGTGCCAGCACCTCTCCGGGAGACGGGAATGAGCAGTTCTTC.

This CDR3 is CASSLYRPSSYEQYF. The DNA for the CDR3 is TGTGCCAGCAGTTTATACAGGCCCAGCTCCTACGAGCAGTACTTC. The chain has TRBV28 and TRBJ2-7, with TRBD1 as a possible D gene (5 bases). This CDR3 has 15 residues. Trimming cost V 1 base and J 0 bases, with 10 bases left between them. Germline V gives CDR1 MDHEN, CDR2 SYDVKM. The full variable domain, with the rest looked up from reference TRBV28 and TRBJ2-7, is DVKVTQSSRYLVKRTGEKVFLECVQDMDHENMFWYRQDPGLGLRLIYFSYDVKMKEKGDIPEGYSVSREKKERFSLILESASTNQTSMYLCASSLYRPSSYEQYFGPGTRLTVT.

This clone appeared a single time. V gene TRBV5-1 combines with J gene TRBJ1-4; D is possibly TRBD1 (5 bases). V was pared by 0 bases and J by 6 bases, with 12 bases between. The CDR3 spans 15 residues. In germline, CDR1 is SGHRS, CDR2 YFSETQ. In DNA, the CDR3 is TGCGCCAGCAGCTTGGGTGCAGGGAGGGATGAAAAACTGTTTTTT. It is translated as CASSLGAGRDEKLFF.

The chain uses TRBV7-9 and TRBJ1-4; 8 bases line up with TRBD1. The germline gives CDR1 SEHNR, CDR2 FQNEAQ (reference sequence). With V trimmed by 5 bases and J by 7 bases, 9 bases remained unmatched. There are 15 residues in the CDR3. CDR3 nucleotides: TGTGCCAGCAGCGCCCCCAGGGGGCTGGGTGAAAAACTGTTTTTT. This gives the protein CASSAPRGLGEKLFF.

This chain connects TRBV28 to TRBJ2-5; weak D call: TRBD1 (6 bases). Germline V gene sequence: CDR1 MDHEN, CDR2 SYDVKM. V lost 7 bases to trimming and J lost 4 bases, with 10 bases between them. The CDR3 consists of 12 residues. This CDR3 is CASNRGGETQYF. DNA for the CDR3: TGTGCCAGCAATCGAGGGGGAGAGACCCAGTACTTC.

The chain employs TRBV19 and TRBJ2-3, with 7 bases lining up with TRBD2. Trimming removed 7 bases from V and 8 bases from J; junction bases left unmatched: 12. This CDR3 has 14 amino acids. Germline CDR1 LNHDA, CDR2 SQIVND (reference sequence). The CDR3 region has the DNA TGTGCCAGTACCTGGGAGGGCCTCAGGGCTACGCAGTATTTT. Translation: CASTWEGLRATQYF. Drawing the rest from reference TRBV19 and TRBJ2-3, the complete variable domain is DGGITQSPKYLFRKEGQNVTLSCEQNLNHDAMYWYRQDPGQGLRLIYYSQIVNDFQKGDIAEGYSVSREKKESFPLTVTSAQKNPTAFYLCASTWEGLRATQYFGPGTRLTVL.

This chain connects TRBV7-9 to TRBJ2-3, with a possible D match to TRBD2 (5 bases). The CDR3 is 15 residues long. V was cut by 2 bases and J by 5 bases, with 14 bases left in between. Germline CDR1 SEHNR, CDR2 FQNEAQ (reference sequence). Here the CDR3 reads CASSLRGPPRDTQYF. The DNA for the CDR3 is TGTGCCAGCAGCTTACGCGGGCCCCCCAGAGATACGCAGTATTTT.

The rearrangement joins TRBV7-2 to TRBJ2-1; 9 bases match TRBD2. The trim removed 5 bases at V and 0 bases at J, leaving 11 bases unmatched. In germline, CDR1 is SGHTA, CDR2 FQGNSA. CDR3 length: 18 residues. The CDR3: CASSPRGFSGSSYNEQFF. CDR3 DNA sequence: TGTGCCAGCAGCCCCCGAGGGTTTAGCGGGAGCTCCTACAATGAGCAGTTCTTC.

The rearrangement links TRBV5-1 to TRBJ1-1, with 9 bases fitting TRBD1. The V and J ends lost 0 bases and 3 bases, in that order; junction bases with no gene match: 9. The CDR3 extends over 17 amino acids. Germline V gene sequence: CDR1 SGHRS, CDR2 YFSETQ. CDR3 coding DNA: TGCGCCAGCAGCTTGGAGGGACAGGGATATTTAGACACTGAAGCTTTCTTT. It is translated as CASSLEGQGYLDTEAFF.

The gene calls are TRBV5-1 and TRBJ2-3; 8 nucleotides align to TRBD2. The ends lost 4 bases at V and 6 bases at J; junction bases unmatched: 13. Germline loops: CDR1 SGHRS, CDR2 YFSETQ. The CDR3 runs 16 residues. The CDR3 sequence: CASSRELAGGIDTQYF. The CDR3, as DNA: TGCGCCAGCAGCAGAGAGCTAGCGGGTGGGATCGATACGCAGTATTTT.

This clone was found once. The chain recombines TRBV27 with TRBJ1-1, with D possibly TRBD1 on 6 matching bases. This CDR3 region has 17 residues. Trimming took off 5 bases at V and 1 base at J, with 20 bases between the two ends. Germline V CDR1 and CDR2: MNHEY, SMNVEV (reference sequence). CDR3 DNA: TGTGCCAGCAGTATCTACAGGGTTGATCCGTGGAACACTGAAGCTTTCTTT. It encodes CASSIYRVDPWNTEAFF.

The chain joins TRBV3-1 (or the pseudogene TRBV3-2) to TRBJ2-3; 10 positions match TRBD2. The CDR3 covers 14 residues. Germline values: CDR1 LGHDT, CDR2 YNNKEL (reference sequence). J gave up 4 bases and V 4 bases, and 2 bases lay outside the gene matches. Here the CDR3 DNA reads TGTGCCAGCAGCCCTAGCGGGAGCGCAGATACGCAGTATTTT. It codes for CASSPSGSADTQYF.